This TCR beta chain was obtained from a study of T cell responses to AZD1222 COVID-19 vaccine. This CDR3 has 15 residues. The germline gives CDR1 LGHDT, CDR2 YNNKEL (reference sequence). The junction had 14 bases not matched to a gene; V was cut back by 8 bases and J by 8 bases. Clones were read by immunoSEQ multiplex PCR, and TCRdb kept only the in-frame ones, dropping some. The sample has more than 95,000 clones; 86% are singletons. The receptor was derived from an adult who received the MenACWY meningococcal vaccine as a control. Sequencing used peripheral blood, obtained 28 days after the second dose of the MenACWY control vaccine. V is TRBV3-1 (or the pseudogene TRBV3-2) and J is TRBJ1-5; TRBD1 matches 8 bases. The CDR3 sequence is CASSSRGRTEEPQHF. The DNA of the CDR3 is TGTGCCAGCTCTAGCAGGGGGCGTACGGAGGAGCCCCAGCATTTT.